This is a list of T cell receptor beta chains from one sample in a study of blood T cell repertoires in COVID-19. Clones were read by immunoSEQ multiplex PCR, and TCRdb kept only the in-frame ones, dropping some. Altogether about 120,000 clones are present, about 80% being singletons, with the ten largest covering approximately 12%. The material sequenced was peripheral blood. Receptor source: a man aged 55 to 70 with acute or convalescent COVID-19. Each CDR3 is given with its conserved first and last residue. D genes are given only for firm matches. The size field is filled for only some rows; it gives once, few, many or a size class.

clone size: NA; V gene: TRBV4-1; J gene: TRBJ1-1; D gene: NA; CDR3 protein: CASSQDWGQNTEAFF; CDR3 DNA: TGCGCCAGCAGCCAAGATTGGGGGCAGAACACTGAAGCTTTCTTT
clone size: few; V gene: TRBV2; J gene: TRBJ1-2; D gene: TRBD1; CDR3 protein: CASSEEAGGAYGYTF; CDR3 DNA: TGTGCCAGCAGTGAAGAGGCAGGGGGCGCCTATGGCTACACCTTC
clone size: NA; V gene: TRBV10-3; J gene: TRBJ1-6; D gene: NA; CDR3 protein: CAISDSDGRGRPLHF; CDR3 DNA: TGTGCCATCAGTGATTCGGACGGGCGGGGGCGACCCCTCCACTTT
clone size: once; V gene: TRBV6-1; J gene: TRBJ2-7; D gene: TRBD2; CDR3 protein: CASSEAGGRAREQYF; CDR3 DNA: TGTGCCAGCAGTGAGGCCGGCGGGAGGGCTCGCGAGCAGTACTTC
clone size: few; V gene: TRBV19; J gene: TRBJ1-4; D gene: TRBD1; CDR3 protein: CASRRQGTSQDEKLFF; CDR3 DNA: TGTGCCAGTAGAAGACAGGGAACCTCCCAAGATGAAAAACTGTTTTTT
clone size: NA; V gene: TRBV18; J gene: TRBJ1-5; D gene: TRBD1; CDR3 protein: CASSPYGQGYQPQHF; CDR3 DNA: TGTGCCAGCTCACCATATGGACAGGGATATCAGCCCCAGCATTTT
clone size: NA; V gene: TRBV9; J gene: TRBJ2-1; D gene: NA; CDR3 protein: CASSVTGAPRNEQFF; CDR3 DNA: TGTGCCAGCAGCGTGACGGGAGCCCCCCGCAATGAGCAGTTCTTC
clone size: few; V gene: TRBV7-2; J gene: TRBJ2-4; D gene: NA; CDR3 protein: CASSLAIRGALRPGKNIQYF; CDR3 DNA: TGTGCCAGCAGCTTAGCCATCCGGGGGGCCCTCCGCCCGGGCAAAAACATTCAGTACTTC
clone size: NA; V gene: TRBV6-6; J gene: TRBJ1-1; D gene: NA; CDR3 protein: CASRFSGPKNTEAFF; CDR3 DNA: TGTGCCAGCAGGTTTTCAGGTCCGAAGAACACTGAAGCTTTCTTT
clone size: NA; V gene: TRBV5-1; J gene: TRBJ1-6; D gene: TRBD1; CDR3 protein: CASSLETGGTIYNSPLHF; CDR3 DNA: TGCGCCAGCAGCTTGGAAACAGGGGGAACAATTTATAATTCACCCCTCCACTTT
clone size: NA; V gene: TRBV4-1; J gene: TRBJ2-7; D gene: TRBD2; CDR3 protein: CASSQAPDLAGVYEQYF; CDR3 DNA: TGCGCCAGCAGCCAAGCCCCTGACCTAGCGGGAGTCTACGAGCAGTACTTC
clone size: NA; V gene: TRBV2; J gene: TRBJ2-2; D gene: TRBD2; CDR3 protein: CASSDRTSGSSGELFF; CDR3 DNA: TGTGCCAGCAGCGACCGGACTAGCGGGAGTAGCGGGGAGCTGTTTTTT
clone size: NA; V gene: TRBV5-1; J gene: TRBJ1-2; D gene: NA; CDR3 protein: CASSPARGTIGGYTF; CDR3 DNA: TGCGCCAGCAGCCCGGCCCGGGGAACTATAGGTGGCTACACCTTC
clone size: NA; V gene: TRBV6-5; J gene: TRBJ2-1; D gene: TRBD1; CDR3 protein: CASSPGTGALNEQFF; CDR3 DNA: TGTGCCAGCAGCCCCGGGACAGGGGCCTTAAATGAGCAGTTCTTC
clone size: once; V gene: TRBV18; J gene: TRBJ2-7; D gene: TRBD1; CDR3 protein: CASSPRQGATYEQYF; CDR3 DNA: TGTGCCAGCTCACCCCGACAGGGGGCTACCTACGAGCAGTACTTC
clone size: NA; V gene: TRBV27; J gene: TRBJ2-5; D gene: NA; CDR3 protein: CASSLSRGETQYF; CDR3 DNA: TGTGCCAGCAGTTTATCCAGGGGAGAGACCCAGTACTTC
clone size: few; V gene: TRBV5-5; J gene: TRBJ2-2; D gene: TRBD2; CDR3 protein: CASSLPGGSGTGELFF; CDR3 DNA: TGTGCCAGCAGCTTGCCGGGGGGATCGGGCACCGGGGAGCTGTTTTTT
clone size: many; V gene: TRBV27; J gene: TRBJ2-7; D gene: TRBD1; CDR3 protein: CASSSFSGQGEYYEQYF; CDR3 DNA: TGTGCCAGCAGTTCCTTTAGCGGACAGGGGGAGTACTACGAGCAGTACTTC
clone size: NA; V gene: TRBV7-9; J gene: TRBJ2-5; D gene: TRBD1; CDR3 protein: CASSTRQGGGQETQYF; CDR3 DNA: TGTGCCAGCAGCACTAGACAGGGTGGGGGACAAGAGACCCAGTACTTC
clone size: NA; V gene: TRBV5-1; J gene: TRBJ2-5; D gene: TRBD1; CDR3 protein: CASSNSLGQAVWSETQYF; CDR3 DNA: TGCGCCAGCAGCAATTCCCTGGGACAGGCGGTATGGTCAGAGACCCAGTACTTC
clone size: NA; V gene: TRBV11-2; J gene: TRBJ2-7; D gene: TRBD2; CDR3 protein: CASSFGLAGAGEQYF; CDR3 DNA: TGTGCCAGCAGCTTCGGACTAGCGGGAGCAGGAGAGCAGTACTTC
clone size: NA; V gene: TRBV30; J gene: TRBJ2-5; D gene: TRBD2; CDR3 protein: CAWSTSGETQYF; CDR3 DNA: TGTGCCTGGAGTACTAGCGGTGAGACCCAGTACTTC
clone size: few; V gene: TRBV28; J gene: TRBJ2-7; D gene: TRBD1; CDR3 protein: CASSLGTGVPYEQYF; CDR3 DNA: TGTGCCAGCAGTTTAGGGACAGGGGTTCCCTACGAGCAGTACTTC
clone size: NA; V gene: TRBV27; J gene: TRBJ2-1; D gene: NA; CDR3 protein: CASRRVNTASEQFF; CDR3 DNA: TGTGCCAGCAGGCGGGTAAATACCGCCAGTGAGCAGTTCTTC
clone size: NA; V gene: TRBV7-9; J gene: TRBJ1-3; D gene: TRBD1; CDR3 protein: CASRTGAPTRRNTIYF; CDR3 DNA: TGTGCCAGCAGGACAGGGGCCCCAACCCGAAGAAACACCATATATTTT
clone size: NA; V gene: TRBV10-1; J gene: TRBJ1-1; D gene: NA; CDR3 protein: CASSATTGNTEAFF; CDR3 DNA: TGCGCCAGCAGTGCGACGACGGGGAACACTGAAGCTTTCTTT
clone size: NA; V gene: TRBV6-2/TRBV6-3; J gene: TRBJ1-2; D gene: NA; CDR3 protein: CASSYSGGPLGGYTF; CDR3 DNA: TGTGCCAGCAGTTACTCCGGTGGTCCTCTCGGTGGCTACACCTTC
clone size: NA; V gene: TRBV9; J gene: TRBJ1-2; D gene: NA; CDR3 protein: CASSPRGVLNRPYGYTF; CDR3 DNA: TGTGCCAGCAGCCCCCGCGGGGTGTTAAACAGACCCTATGGCTACACCTTC
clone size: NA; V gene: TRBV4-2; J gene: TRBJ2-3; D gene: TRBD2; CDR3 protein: CASGAPRGAHGTQYF; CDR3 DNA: TGTGCCAGCGGCGCCCCGCGGGGGGCGCACGGTACGCAGTATTTT
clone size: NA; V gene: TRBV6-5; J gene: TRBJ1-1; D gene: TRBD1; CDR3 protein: CASGQGLWDTEAFF; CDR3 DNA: TGTGCCAGCGGACAGGGCCTTTGGGACACTGAAGCTTTCTTT
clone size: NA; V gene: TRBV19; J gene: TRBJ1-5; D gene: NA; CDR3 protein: CASKDGQINQPQHF; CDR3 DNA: TGTGCCAGTAAGGATGGGCAGATTAATCAGCCCCAGCATTTT
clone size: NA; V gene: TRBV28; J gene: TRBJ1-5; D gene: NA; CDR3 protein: CASSLYRSGAPQPQHF; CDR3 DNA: TGTGCCAGCAGCCTTTATAGGTCAGGGGCGCCCCAGCCCCAGCATTTT
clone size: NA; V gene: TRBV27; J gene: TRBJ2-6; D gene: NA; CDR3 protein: CASSPKYGSSGANVLTF; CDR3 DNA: TGTGCCAGCAGCCCAAAATACGGGAGTTCTGGGGCCAACGTCCTGACTTTC
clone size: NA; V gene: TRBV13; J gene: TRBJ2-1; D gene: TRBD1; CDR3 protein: CASSPGTGGSYNEQFF; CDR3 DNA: TGTGCCAGCAGCCCGGGGACAGGGGGCTCCTACAATGAGCAGTTCTTC
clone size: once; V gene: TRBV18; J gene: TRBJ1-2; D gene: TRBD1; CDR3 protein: CASSPGQGSYGYTF; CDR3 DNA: TGTGCCAGCTCACCTGGACAGGGAAGCTATGGCTACACCTTC
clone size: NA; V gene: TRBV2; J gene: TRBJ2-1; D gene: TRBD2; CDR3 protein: CASSEPGTSGNEQFF; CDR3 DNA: TGTGCCAGCAGTGAACCTGGGACTAGCGGCAATGAGCAGTTCTTC
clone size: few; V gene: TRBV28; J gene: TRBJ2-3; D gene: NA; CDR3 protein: CASSFASLSDTQYF; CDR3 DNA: TGTGCCAGCAGTTTCGCCAGTCTCTCAGATACGCAGTATTTT
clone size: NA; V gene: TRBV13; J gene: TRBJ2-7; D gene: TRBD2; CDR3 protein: CASSPGPGTSPYEQYF; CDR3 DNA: TGTGCCAGCAGCCCGGGCCCCGGGACTAGTCCCTACGAGCAGTACTTC
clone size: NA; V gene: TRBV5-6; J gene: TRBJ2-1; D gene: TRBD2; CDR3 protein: CASISAGGPYNEQFF; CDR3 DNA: TGTGCCAGCATTTCGGCGGGAGGGCCCTACAATGAGCAGTTCTTC
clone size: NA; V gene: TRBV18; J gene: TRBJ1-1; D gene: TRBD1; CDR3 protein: CASSQGQGGTEAFF; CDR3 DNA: TGTGCCAGCTCACAGGGACAGGGGGGCACTGAAGCTTTCTTT
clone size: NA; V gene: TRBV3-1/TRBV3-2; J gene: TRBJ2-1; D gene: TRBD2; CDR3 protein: CASSQAPSGEDEQFF; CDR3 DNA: TGTGCCAGCAGCCAAGCGCCTAGCGGAGAGGATGAGCAGTTCTTC
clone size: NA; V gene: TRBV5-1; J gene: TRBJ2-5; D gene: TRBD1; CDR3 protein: CASSRDRASQVQETQYF; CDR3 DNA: TGCGCCAGCAGCCGGGACAGGGCGAGTCAGGTTCAAGAGACCCAGTACTTC
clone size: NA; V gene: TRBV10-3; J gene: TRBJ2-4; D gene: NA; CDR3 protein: CAISEPGLAKNIQYF; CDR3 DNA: TGTGCCATCAGTGAGCCAGGACTAGCCAAAAACATTCAGTACTTC
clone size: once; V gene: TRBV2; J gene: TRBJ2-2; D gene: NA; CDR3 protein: CASSPTGELFF; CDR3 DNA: TGTGCCAGCAGTCCTACCGGGGAGCTGTTTTTT
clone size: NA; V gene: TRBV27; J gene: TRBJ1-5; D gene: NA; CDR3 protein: CASSLRKEQPQHF; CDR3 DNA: TGTGCCAGCAGTTTGCGGAAGGAACAGCCCCAGCATTTT
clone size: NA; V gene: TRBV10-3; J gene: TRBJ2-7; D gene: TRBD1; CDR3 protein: CAISELTGQRAYEQYF; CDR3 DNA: TGTGCCATCAGTGAGTTGACGGGACAGAGAGCCTACGAGCAGTACTTC
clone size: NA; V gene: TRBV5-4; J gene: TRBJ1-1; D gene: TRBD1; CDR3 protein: CASSDRGRQSIEAFF; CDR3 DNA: TGTGCCAGCAGCGACAGGGGTCGGCAGAGTATTGAAGCTTTCTTT
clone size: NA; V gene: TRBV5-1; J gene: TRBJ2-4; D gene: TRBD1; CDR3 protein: CASSLGQGWNIQYF; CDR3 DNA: TGCGCCAGCAGCTTGGGACAGGGTTGGAACATTCAGTACTTC
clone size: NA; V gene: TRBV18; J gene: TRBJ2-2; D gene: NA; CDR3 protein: CASSPTQGTGELFF; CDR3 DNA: TGTGCCAGCTCACCGACACAGGGAACCGGGGAGCTGTTTTTT
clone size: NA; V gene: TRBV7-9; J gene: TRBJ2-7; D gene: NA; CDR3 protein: CASSLSSGSYEQYF; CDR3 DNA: TGTGCCAGCAGCTTGTCGAGCGGCTCCTACGAGCAGTACTTC